This T cell receptor beta chain derives from a study of Graves' ophthalmopathy and Graves' hyperthyroidism. The CDR3 is 13 amino acids. Deletions cut 1 base from V and 5 bases from J, with 6 bases between. Germline values: CDR1 MGHRA, CDR2 YSYEKL. This clonotype came up many times. Amplification targeted the TCR beta CDR3 regions, with RNA transcripts as the source material. An opening RT-PCR round employed HTBI primers and preceded a second-round multiplex PCR. TCRdb re-called the multiplex PCR reads with MiXCR, one entry per CDR3 protein. In the table there are about 500,000 distinct CDR3 sequences, roughly 40% of which are singletons.

The chain links TRBV4-1 to TRBJ1-5; D remains ambiguous. The clonotype originates from an adult man with Graves' hyperthyroidism. Source material: peripheral blood or thyroid tissue (not recorded which). In DNA form, the CDR3 reads TGCGCCAGCAGCCAAGCCCCGGATCAGCCCCAGCATTTT. It codes for CASSQAPDQPQHF.